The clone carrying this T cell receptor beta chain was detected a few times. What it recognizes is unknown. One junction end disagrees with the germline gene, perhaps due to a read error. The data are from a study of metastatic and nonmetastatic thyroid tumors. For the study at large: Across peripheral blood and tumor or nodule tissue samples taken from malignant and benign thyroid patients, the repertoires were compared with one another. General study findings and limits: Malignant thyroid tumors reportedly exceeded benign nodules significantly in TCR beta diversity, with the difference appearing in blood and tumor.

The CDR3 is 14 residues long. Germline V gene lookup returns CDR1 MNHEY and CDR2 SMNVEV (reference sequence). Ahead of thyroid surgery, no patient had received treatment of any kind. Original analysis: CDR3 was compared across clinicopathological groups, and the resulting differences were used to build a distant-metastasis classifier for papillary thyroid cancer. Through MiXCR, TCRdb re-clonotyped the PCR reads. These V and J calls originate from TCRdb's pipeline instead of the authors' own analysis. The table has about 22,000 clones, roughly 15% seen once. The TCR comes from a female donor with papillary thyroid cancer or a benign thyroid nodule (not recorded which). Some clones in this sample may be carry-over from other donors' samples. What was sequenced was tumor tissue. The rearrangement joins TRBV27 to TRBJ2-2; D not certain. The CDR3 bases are TGTGCCAGCAGTTTATCATCAGACACCGGTGAGCTGTTTTTT. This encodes CASSLSSDTGELFF.